This passage covers 14 T cell receptor beta chains from one sample sequenced in a study of blood T cell repertoires in COVID-19. TCRdb keeps only in-frame clones here, not all; method: immunoSEQ multiplex PCR. The table lists 10,000 to 15,000 clones, 75% to 85% of them singletons. Sample: peripheral blood. The receptors originated from a human donor in a cohort sampled during active COVID-19.

In this sample, this clone turned up a few times. The chain recombines TRBV19 with TRBJ1-5; no reliable D call. The germline V and J ends were trimmed by 5 bases and 7 bases, with 18 bases remaining between them. There are 15 residues in the CDR3. Per germline, CDR1 LNHDA and CDR2 SQIVND (reference sequence). CDR3 in amino acids: CASSSSGFGGQPQHF. DNA for the CDR3: TGTGCCAGTAGTTCTTCTGGATTCGGCGGACAGCCCCAGCATTTT.

The J gene is TRBJ2-2, the V gene TRBV5-1; maybe TRBD1 (6 bases). Germline V gene lookup returns CDR1 SGHRS and CDR2 YFSETQ. V was pared by 4 bases and J by 7 bases, with 11 bases between. CDR3 length: 13 residues. CDR3 sequence (DNA): TGCGCCAGCAGCGACAGACAGGTCGGGGAGCTGTTTTTT. Its translation is CASSDRQVGELFF.

The V gene is TRBV28, the J gene TRBJ1-5; 9 bases align to TRBD1. The CDR3 spans 15 residues. V shed 6 bases, J shed 3 bases, and the junction held 6 bases outside the gene matches. Germline-derived CDR1 and CDR2 are MDHEN and SYDVKM. The CDR3: CASRTQGANNQPQHF. For the CDR3, the DNA is TGTGCCAGCAGGACACAGGGGGCCAACAATCAGCCCCAGCATTTT.

This clone was seen more than once but under ten times. J is TRBJ1-5 and V is TRBV28; no definite D call. Trimming pared 5 bases from V and 1 base from J, leaving 15 bases between. The CDR3 runs to 16 residues. From germline, CDR1 is MDHEN and CDR2 SYDVKM. The CDR3 DNA reads as TGTGCCAGCAGTCGAAAAGTCGGACTGAGCAATCAGCCCCAGCATTTT. Translated, it gives CASSRKVGLSNQPQHF.

The chain links TRBV7-9 to TRBJ1-5; D unresolved. Germline V gives CDR1 SEHNR, CDR2 FQNEAQ (reference sequence). The V gene lost 3 bases and the J gene lost 1 base, with 7 bases spanning the gap. This CDR3 region has 14 residues. CDR3 coding DNA: TGTGCCAGCAGCTTCTCGGGAAGCAATCAGCCCCAGCATTTT. It specifies CASSFSGSNQPQHF. Supplemented by reference TRBV7-9 and TRBJ1-5, the full variable domain reads DTGVSQNPRHKITKRGQNVTFRCDPISEHNRLYWYRQTLGQGPEFLTYFQNEAQLEKSRLLSDRFSAERPKGSFSTLEIQRTEQGDSAMYLCASSFSGSNQPQHFGDGTRLSIL.

This clone occurred once. J is TRBJ2-3 and V is TRBV29-1, with 7 bases aligning to TRBD1. This CDR3 is 14 amino acids long. After removal of 6 bases from V and 1 base from J, the junction contained 7 bases not matched to a gene. CDR1 and CDR2 (germline): SQVTM, ANQGSEA. CDR3 sequence: CSVPDRVGTDTQYF. The CDR3 DNA reads TGCAGCGTACCCGACAGGGTTGGCACAGATACGCAGTATTTT.

This chain links TRBV5-5 with TRBJ2-2; D is ambiguous. The CDR3 sequence is 14 residues long. Deletions cut 0 bases from V and 2 bases from J, with 5 bases between. The germline CDR1 and CDR2 sequences are SGHKS and YYEKEE (reference sequence). The CDR3 coding sequence is TGTGCCAGCAGCTTGGGTCCAAACACCGGGGAGCTGTTTTTT. Protein: CASSLGPNTGELFF.

The rearrangement links TRBV12-3 or TRBV12-4 to TRBJ1-6; TRBD1 matches at 10 bases. CDR3 length: 13 amino acids. With 6 bases clipped from V and 8 bases from J, the junction kept 1 base outside the gene matches. CDR3 in DNA: TGTGCCAGCAGGACAGGGGGCGATTCACCCCTCCACTTT. Translated: CASRTGGDSPLHF.

The chain links TRBV28 to TRBJ2-7; D might be TRBD1 (6 bases). The germline V and J ends were trimmed by 2 bases and 2 bases, with 13 bases remaining between them. This CDR3 has 15 residues. CDR1 is MDHEN and CDR2 is SYDVKM in the germline V gene. The CDR3 region has the DNA TGTGCCAGCAGTTTAACCGGGACATCGGCCTACGAGCAGTACTTC. Translated, it gives CASSLTGTSAYEQYF.

This clone is medium-sized by share. The same CDR3 is also encoded by other DNA sequences in this sample. The rearrangement links TRBV4-2 to TRBJ1-5; 7 positions match TRBD1. CDR3 size: 16 residues. Unmatched junction bases numbered 6, after V lost 1 base and J lost 3 bases. The germline V gene encodes CDR1 LGHNA and CDR2 YNFKEQ. CDR3 protein: CASSQGGTGVNQPQHF. In nucleotides, the CDR3 is TGTGCCAGCAGCCAAGGAGGAACAGGGGTCAATCAGCCCCAGCATTTT.

The chain recombines TRBV5-1 with TRBJ2-3; TRBD1 matches at 9 bases. The germline V gene has CDR1 SGHRS and CDR2 YFSETQ. V lost 2 bases, J lost 4 bases, and 5 bases stayed unmatched. The CDR3 is made up of 15 amino acids. The CDR3 region is CASSLQGARADTQYF. Here the CDR3 DNA reads TGCGCCAGCAGCTTACAGGGGGCGCGGGCAGATACGCAGTATTTT. Filled out from reference TRBV5-1 and TRBJ2-3, the complete variable domain reads KAGVTQTPRYLIKTRGQQVTLSCSPISGHRSVSWYQQTPGQGLQFLFEYFSETQRNKGNFPGRFSGRQFSNSRSEMNVSTLELGDSALYLCASSLQGARADTQYFGPGTRLTVL.

The V call is TRBV7-2, the J call TRBJ2-1, with TRBD2 matching 10 bases. The trim removed 4 bases at V and 9 bases at J, leaving 9 bases unmatched. Germline lookup yields CDR1 SGHTA and CDR2 FQGNSA. This CDR3 region has 15 residues. The CDR3 loop reads CASSSSSGGAGEQFF. For the CDR3, the DNA is TGTGCCAGCAGCTCCTCTAGCGGGGGTGCCGGTGAGCAGTTCTTC.

The rearrangement links TRBV5-1 to TRBJ1-1, with D possibly matching TRBD1 (6 bases). The CDR3 length is 17 residues. The V and J ends lost 0 bases and 2 bases respectively, with 17 bases between them. CDR1 is SGHRS and CDR2 is YFSETQ in the germline V gene. The CDR3 loop reads CASSLANRVGPNTEAFF. The CDR3 nucleotides read TGCGCCAGCAGCTTGGCGAACAGGGTGGGCCCCAACACTGAAGCTTTCTTT. The variable domain in full, with the rest retrieved from reference TRBV5-1 and TRBJ1-1, is KAGVTQTPRYLIKTRGQQVTLSCSPISGHRSVSWYQQTPGQGLQFLFEYFSETQRNKGNFPGRFSGRQFSNSRSEMNVSTLELGDSALYLCASSLANRVGPNTEAFFGQGTRLTVV.

This chain joins TRBV7-9 and TRBJ2-5; TRBD1 agrees at 9 bases. The CDR3 covers 17 residues. J gave up 4 bases and V 0 bases, and 9 bases lay outside the gene matches. Germline V gene lookup returns CDR1 SEHNR and CDR2 FQNEAQ (reference sequence). CDR3 region: CASSLARRQGVRETQYF. Here the CDR3 DNA reads TGTGCCAGCAGCTTAGCGAGAAGACAGGGGGTCCGAGAGACCCAGTACTTC.